In its sample, the clone carrying this T cell receptor beta chain ranks as medium-sized. Its antigen is not known. Treatment indicated: randomized to nivolumab then ipilimumab (arm A) or the reverse (arm B). These data belong to a study of sequential checkpoint blockade in melanoma. Across the study: First-line arms were nivolumab then ipilimumab, or the reverse, randomized 1:1. TCRbeta immunosequencing was performed on DNA from 75 to 95 pretreatment melanoma tumor samples. After nivolumab or ipilimumab alone, about 20 patients had week-13 rebiopsies. Study-level results: Response in arm A was associated with pretreatment TIL clonality.

V was cut by 2 bases and J by 9 bases, with 16 bases left in between. From germline, CDR1 is MNHGY and CDR2 SAAAGT. This CDR3 is built from 14 residues. Clones were read by immunoSEQ multiplex PCR, and TCRdb kept only the in-frame ones, dropping some. This repertoire shows more than 5,500 clones, approximately 20% found once; its top ten account for approximately 15%. This clonotype was sampled from a human donor with melanoma. The material was tumor tissue (inferred from file names), obtained from a patient given nivolumab and ipilimumab in sequence. V is TRBV6-8 and J is TRBJ1-1, with D maybe TRBD1 (6 bases). Written as DNA, the CDR3 is TGTGCCAGCAGTTACCGCGCCCCACAGGGCCAAGCTTTCTTT. Amino acids: CASSYRAPQGQAFF.